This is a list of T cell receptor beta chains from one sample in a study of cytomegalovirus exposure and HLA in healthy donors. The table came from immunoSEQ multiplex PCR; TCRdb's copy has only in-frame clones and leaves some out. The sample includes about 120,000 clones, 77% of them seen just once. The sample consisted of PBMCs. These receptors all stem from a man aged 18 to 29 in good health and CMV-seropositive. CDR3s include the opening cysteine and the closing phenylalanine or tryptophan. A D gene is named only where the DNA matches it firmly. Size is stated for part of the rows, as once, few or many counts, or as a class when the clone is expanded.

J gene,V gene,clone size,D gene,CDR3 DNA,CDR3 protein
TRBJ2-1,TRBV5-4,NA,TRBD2,TGTGCCAGCAGCGGCCGGACTAGACATGAGCAGTTCTTC,CASSGRTRHEQFF
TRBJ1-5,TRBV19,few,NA,TGTGCCAGTAGCAACAAGGGGGTGGGCAGTCAGCCCCAGCATTTT,CASSNKGVGSQPQHF
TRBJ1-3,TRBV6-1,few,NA,TGTGCCAGCAGTTCCCGGAGTCGCTCTGGAAACACCATATATTTT,CASSSRSRSGNTIYF
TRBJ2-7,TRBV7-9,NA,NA,TGTGCCAGCAGCTCACAGGGCTACGAGCAGTACTTC,CASSSQGYEQYF
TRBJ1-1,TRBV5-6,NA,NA,TGTGCCAGCAGCCTGCGGGCCCGCAGTCAAGCTTTCTTT,CASSLRARSQAFF
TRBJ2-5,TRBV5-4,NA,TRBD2,TGTGCCAGCAGCTTGGCTAGCGGGGGTGAGACCCAGTACTTC,CASSLASGGETQYF
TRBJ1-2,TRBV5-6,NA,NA,TGTGCCAGCAGCTTAAACAGGGCTGTAAGGGGCTACACCTTC,CASSLNRAVRGYTF
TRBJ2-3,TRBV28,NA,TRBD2,TGTGCCAGCAGGGGGGGGTTAGCGGGGGGTATAAGCACAGATACGCAGTATTTT,CASRGGLAGGISTDTQYF
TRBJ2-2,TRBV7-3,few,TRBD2,TGTGCCAGCAGCTGGGGGGGGAACACCGGGGAGCTGTTTTTT,CASSWGGNTGELFF
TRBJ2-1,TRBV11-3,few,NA,TGTGCCAGCAGCTTAGATCCCCTCGCAACGGGGGAGCAGTTCTTC,CASSLDPLATGEQFF
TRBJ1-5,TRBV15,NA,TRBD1,TGTGCCACCAGCCAGGACAGGGGAAGCAATCAGCCCCAGCATTTT,CATSQDRGSNQPQHF
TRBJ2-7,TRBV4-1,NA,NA,TGCGCCAGCAGCCAAGATCCAGGGTCCTACGAGCAGTACTTC,CASSQDPGSYEQYF
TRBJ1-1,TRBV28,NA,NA,TGTGCCAGCAGTCAGCCACACAGGGTCTCTAACACTGAAGCTTTCTTT,CASSQPHRVSNTEAFF
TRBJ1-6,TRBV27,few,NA,TGTGCCAGCAGGGGAGGGGAGGGTTCACCCCTCCACTTT,CASRGGEGSPLHF
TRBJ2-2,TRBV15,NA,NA,TGTGCCACCAGCAGACGAGACAAAGTAGCCGGGGAGCTGTTTTTT,CATSRRDKVAGELFF
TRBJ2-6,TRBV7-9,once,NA,TGTGCCAGCAGCGCATCCGCGGGAGGGGCCAACGTCCTGACTTTC,CASSASAGGANVLTF
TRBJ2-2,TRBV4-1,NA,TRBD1,TGCGCCAGCAGCCAACTCCTGCAGGGACAGGAGACGACCGGGGAGCTGTTTTTT,CASSQLLQGQETTGELFF